The 29 T cell receptor beta chains below come from one sample, sequenced in a study of control samples from healthy donors and cancer patients. Profiled with immunoSEQ multiplex PCR; TCRdb holds only in-frame clones, not every one. Of fewer than 300,000 clones listed, over 70% are singletons. Sequencing was done on a sample of PBMCs. Every receptor here comes from a woman between 55 and 75 years old with lung cancer.

V gene TRBV5-4 combines with J gene TRBJ2-6; D may correspond to TRBD1 or TRBD2 (6 bases each). Trimming pared 8 bases from V and 0 bases from J, leaving 15 bases between. This CDR3 spans 16 amino acids. The V gene's germline CDR1 is SGHNT and CDR2 YYREEE (reference sequence). The CDR3 sequence: CASQGTPNSGANVLTF. The CDR3 region has the DNA TGTGCCAGTCAGGGGACTCCTAACTCTGGGGCCAACGTCCTGACTTTC.

The J gene is TRBJ2-1, the V gene TRBV6-5; D may correspond to TRBD1 or TRBD2 (6 bases each). The CDR3 has 15 amino acids. With 6 bases removed from V and 6 bases from J, the gap between germline ends came to 18 bases. Looked up from germline, CDR1 is MNHEY and CDR2 is SVGAGI. CDR3 residues: CASSLGGGYINEQFF. The CDR3 coding sequence is TGTGCCAGCAGCTTAGGGGGAGGTTATATCAATGAGCAGTTCTTC.

Notes on this clone: The sample has other DNA sequences that encode this CDR3 too. J is TRBJ2-7 and V is TRBV27, with TRBD1 matching over 9 bases. V was clipped by 1 base and J by 2 bases; unmatched bases: 0. Germline V gene lookup returns CDR1 MNHEY and CDR2 SMNVEV (reference sequence). The CDR3 has 14 residues. The CDR3 nucleotides read TGTGCCAGCAGTTTATGGGACAGGGCCTACGAGCAGTACTTC. Its translation: CASSLWDRAYEQYF.

This sequence joins TRBV7-3 and TRBJ2-1, with 8 bases lining up with TRBD2. The CDR3 spans 13 residues. The V gene end was trimmed by 5 bases and the J gene end by 7 bases; junction bases not matched to a gene: 4. In germline, CDR1 is SGHTA, CDR2 FQGTGA. The CDR3 protein is CASSTSGGNEQFF. DNA for the CDR3: TGTGCCAGCAGCACGAGCGGGGGTAATGAGCAGTTCTTC. The variable domain in full, with the rest retrieved from reference TRBV7-3 and TRBJ2-1, is GAGVSQTPSNKVTEKGKYVELRCDPISGHTALYWYRQSLGQGPEFLIYFQGTGAADDSGLPNDRFFAVRPEGSVSTLKIQRTERGDSAVYLCASSTSGGNEQFFGPGTRLTVL.

The chain recombines TRBV19 with TRBJ2-7; the D gene is possibly TRBD2 (6 bases). This CDR3 has 15 residues. From germline, CDR1 is LNHDA and CDR2 SQIVND (reference sequence). V lost 3 bases, J lost 0 bases, and 12 bases lay in between. The chain's CDR3 is CASSISSGSSYEQYF. CDR3 bases: TGTGCCAGTAGTATTTCGTCCGGGAGCTCCTACGAGCAGTACTTC.

The chain is built from TRBV6-6 and TRBJ2-7; tentative D call: TRBD1 (5 bases). V lost 0 bases, J lost 2 bases, and 8 bases lay in between. This CDR3 region has 14 residues. The germline V gene encodes CDR1 MNHNY and CDR2 SVGAGI (reference sequence). Written as DNA, the CDR3 is TGTGCCAGCAGTTACTCCCAGGGTCCCTACGAGCAGTACTTC. This sequence encodes CASSYSQGPYEQYF.

V gene TRBV4-2 combines with J gene TRBJ1-2; unclear D gene. Trimming cost V 1 base and J 3 bases, with 9 bases left between them. CDR1 is LGHNA, CDR2 YNFKEQ, per germline. This CDR3 is built from 14 residues. CDR3 sequence: CASSQVFRDYGYTF. In DNA, the CDR3 is TGTGCCAGCAGCCAAGTCTTTAGGGACTATGGCTACACCTTC.

The V gene is TRBV28, the J gene TRBJ1-2, with unresolved D. The CDR3 contains 15 residues. V lost 3 bases, J lost 2 bases, and 13 bases lay in between. The germline CDR1 and CDR2 sequences are MDHEN and SYDVKM. CDR3 nucleotides: TGTGCCAGCAGTTTGTTTGGGCCTTTCAACTATGGCTACACCTTC. It is translated as CASSLFGPFNYGYTF.

V is TRBV5-6 and J is TRBJ1-5, with TRBD1 as a possible D gene (5 bases). The CDR3 sequence is 16 residues long. Germline loops: CDR1 SGHDT, CDR2 YYEEEE. V lost 2 bases and J 3 bases, leaving 15 bases between the germline ends. CDR3 bases: TGTGCCAGCAGCTTCGGGGCACGGGGTCACAATCAGCCCCAGCATTTT. Protein product: CASSFGARGHNQPQHF.

This chain uses TRBV18 with TRBJ1-6, with a tentative D call TRBD1 (5 bases). The germline V and J ends were trimmed by 3 bases and 7 bases, with 13 bases remaining between them. The V gene's germline CDR1 is KGHSH and CDR2 LQKENI. The CDR3 contains 15 residues. The CDR3 DNA reads TGTGCCAGCTCACCGACAGTCCCCCTAAATTCACCCCTCCACTTT. This gives the protein CASSPTVPLNSPLHF.

The chain joins TRBV28 to TRBJ2-7; TRBD1 matches at 9 bases. CDR1 and CDR2 from the germline V gene are MDHEN and SYDVKM. V lost 6 bases, J lost 12 bases, and 6 bases stayed unmatched. The CDR3 covers 11 residues. The CDR3, as DNA: TGTGCCAGCAGAGGACAGGGGTCGCGGTACTTC. Its protein is CASRGQGSRYF.

The chain links TRBV7-3 to TRBJ2-7; 16 bases agree with TRBD2. CDR3 length: 22 amino acids. V lost 4 bases, J lost 7 bases, and 25 bases stayed unmatched. Germline V lookup: CDR1 SGHTA, CDR2 FQGTGA. Here the CDR3 reads CASSSPSSLGTSGRALAGEQYF. CDR3 sequence (DNA): TGTGCCAGCAGCTCGCCCTCAAGCCTGGGGACTAGCGGGAGGGCCCTCGCTGGAGAGCAGTACTTC.

The gene calls are TRBV5-1 and TRBJ2-7, with D hard to call. Trimming took off 0 bases at V and 0 bases at J, with 7 bases between the two ends. This CDR3 has 14 residues. Germline values: CDR1 SGHRS, CDR2 YFSETQ. The CDR3 reads CASSLEGSSYEQYF. The DNA of the CDR3 is TGCGCCAGCAGCTTGGAGGGCAGCTCCTACGAGCAGTACTTC.

The chain couples TRBV11-1 to TRBJ2-7, with D tentatively TRBD1 (6 bases). Germline CDR1 SGHAT, CDR2 FQDESV (reference sequence). The V end lost 3 bases, the J end lost 7 bases, and 13 bases lay between the germline ends. This CDR3 has 13 amino acids. For the CDR3, the DNA is TGTGCCAGCAGCTTGACAGTACAGGGAGAGCAGTACTTC. The encoded protein is CASSLTVQGEQYF.

This clone has just one count. This chain links TRBV21-1 with TRBJ2-6; TRBD2 reflects the table's D call only, with no check against the DNA. TRBV21-1 corresponds to a pseudogene. The CDR3 loop spans 20 amino acids. The CDR3 protein is CASRKAGGGGGSSGANVLTF. The CDR3 DNA sequence: TGTGCCAGCCGCAAAGCGGGGGGGGGCGGGGGCTCCTCTGGGGCCAACGTCCTGACTTTC.

The chain has TRBV29-1 and TRBJ2-3; D is perhaps TRBD1 (7 bases). CDR3 length equals 15 residues. Germline V gene lookup returns CDR1 SQVTM and CDR2 ANQGSEA. V shed 3 bases and J shed 0 bases, with 13 bases lying between them. The CDR3 DNA reads as TGCAGCGTTGACAGGGGGGAAACTAGCACAGATACGCAGTATTTT. As protein: CSVDRGETSTDTQYF.

The rearrangement uses TRBV2 and TRBJ2-1; D not resolved. This CDR3 is built from 12 residues. Germline loops: CDR1 SNHLY, CDR2 FYNNEI. Trimming removed 0 bases from V and 12 bases from J, with 9 bases in between. The CDR3 nucleotides read TGTGCCAGCAGTGAAGCTTCACGGGCGCAGTTCTTC. It codes for CASSEASRAQFF. The full variable domain, with the rest looked up from reference TRBV2 and TRBJ2-1, is EPEVTQTPSHQVTQMGQEVILRCVPISNHLYFYWYRQILGQKVEFLVSFYNNEISEKSEIFDDQFSVERPDGSNFTLKIRSTKLEDSAMYFCASSEASRAQFFGPGTRLTVL.

The table lists this clone with a few counts. At the DNA level, this CDR3 is encoded by other sequences in the same sample as well. V usage is TRBV4-1 and J usage is TRBJ2-5; TRBD1 agrees at 10 bases. The CDR3 spans 17 residues. Trimming took 0 bases from V and 5 from J; bases not matched to a gene: 9. CDR1 and CDR2 (germline): MGHRA, YSYEKL. This chain's CDR3 is CASSQDRGTGDEETQYF. CDR3 nucleotides: TGCGCCAGCAGCCAAGATCGAGGGACAGGGGATGAGGAGACCCAGTACTTC.

This chain links TRBV7-2 with TRBJ2-7, with 10 bases identical to TRBD1. Per germline, CDR1 SGHTA and CDR2 FQGNSA. J gave up 2 bases and V 4 bases, and 5 bases lay outside the gene matches. This CDR3 comprises 15 residues. The CDR3 reads CASSSTGTGAYEQYF. The CDR3 coding sequence is TGTGCCAGCAGCTCGACCGGGACAGGGGCCTACGAGCAGTACTTC. The entire variable domain, with the rest obtained from reference TRBV7-2 and TRBJ2-7, is as follows: GAGVSQSPSNKVTEKGKDVELRCDPISGHTALYWYRQSLGQGLEFLIYFQGNSAPDKSGLPSDRFSAERTGGSVSTLTIQRTQQEDSAVYLCASSSTGTGAYEQYFGPGTRLTVT.

The chain carries TRBV19 and TRBJ2-2, with 12 bases aligning to TRBD1. The germline CDR1 and CDR2 sequences are LNHDA and SQIVND (reference sequence). This CDR3 is 17 amino acids long. With 8 bases clipped from V and 3 bases from J, the junction kept 10 bases outside the gene matches. The CDR3, as DNA: TGTGCCAGTTGGGACAGGGGGCGTCAGACGGACACCGGGGAGCTGTTTTTT. Protein: CASWDRGRQTDTGELFF.

The rearrangement links TRBV29-1 to TRBJ2-7; D is unresolved. This CDR3 contains 12 residues. In germline, CDR1 is SQVTM, CDR2 ANQGSEA. The V end was cut by 1 base, the J end by 1 base, with 5 bases between. The CDR3, as DNA: TGCAGCGTTGAAGGCCAATCCTACGAGCAGTACTTC. Its protein is CSVEGQSYEQYF.

This chain joins TRBV13 and TRBJ2-1; D is undetermined. This CDR3 spans 12 amino acids. The germline V and J ends were trimmed by 4 bases and 7 bases, with 8 bases remaining between them. Germline V gene data show CDR1 as PRHDT and CDR2 as FYEKMQ (reference sequence). CDR3 loop: CASSSDGNEQFF. The CDR3 DNA is TGTGCCAGCAGCTCGGACGGAAATGAGCAGTTCTTC.

The chain is built from TRBV3-1 (or the pseudogene TRBV3-2) and TRBJ1-6; 8 bases map to TRBD1. The V and J ends lost 3 bases and 7 bases, in that order; junction bases with no gene match: 2. The CDR3 consists of 14 residues. Germline CDR1 reads LGHDT; CDR2 reads YNNKEL (reference sequence). The CDR3 spells CASSQGQENSPLHF. CDR3 sequence (DNA): TGTGCCAGCAGCCAGGGACAGGAAAATTCACCCCTCCACTTT.

The chain is built from TRBV12-3 or TRBV12-4 and TRBJ2-5; no clear D. This CDR3 spans 13 amino acids. V was cut by 6 bases and J by 4 bases, with 12 bases left in between. CDR3 nucleotide sequence: TGTGCCAGCAGCCAGGCAGGTGTAGAGACCCAGTACTTC. It yields the protein CASSQAGVETQYF.

The V gene is TRBV2, the J gene TRBJ1-3; no firm D call. The V gene's germline CDR1 is SNHLY and CDR2 FYNNEI. This CDR3 is 16 amino acids long. V lost 6 bases and J 0 bases, leaving 15 bases between the germline ends. CDR3 sequence reads: CASRERAYSSGNTIYF. For the CDR3, the DNA is TGTGCCAGCAGGGAGCGGGCCTACAGCTCTGGAAACACCATATATTTT.

This clone was picked up many times. The V call is TRBV5-1, the J call TRBJ2-7, with D possibly TRBD2 on 5 matching bases. In germline, CDR1 is SGHRS, CDR2 YFSETQ. The CDR3 runs 13 residues. V was shortened by 5 bases and J by 2 bases, with 11 bases between the two germline ends. The CDR3 bases are TGCGCCAGCAGAGCGGAGCCCACCTACGAGCAGTACTTC. Amino acid sequence: CASRAEPTYEQYF.

Only a few counts were recorded for this clone. The chain recombines TRBV5-5 with TRBJ2-7; TRBD2 matches at 7 bases. This CDR3 is 13 amino acids long. In germline, CDR1 is SGHKS, CDR2 YYEKEE (reference sequence). J lost 3 bases, V lost 4 bases, and 4 bases had no gene match. CDR3 sequence: CASSTGTNYEQYF. The CDR3, as DNA: TGTGCCAGCAGCACCGGGACTAACTACGAGCAGTACTTC. Full variable domain (outside the CDR3, taken from reference TRBV5-5 and TRBJ2-7): DAGVTQSPTHLIKTRGQQVTLRCSPISGHKSVSWYQQVLGQGPQFIFQYYEKEERGRGNFPDRFSARQFPNYSSELNVNALLLGDSALYLCASSTGTNYEQYFGPGTRLTVT.

V is TRBV5-4 and J is TRBJ1-3, with D uncertain. The V end lost 3 bases, the J end lost 1 base, and 11 bases lay between the germline ends. CDR1 and CDR2 from the germline V gene are SGHNT and YYREEE (reference sequence). The CDR3 covers 15 residues. CDR3 in amino acids: CASSSPSASGNTIYF. The CDR3 nucleotides are TGTGCCAGCAGCTCCCCCTCTGCGTCTGGAAACACCATATATTTT.

This chain links TRBV7-9 with TRBJ2-5; D unresolved. CDR1 and CDR2 (germline): SEHNR, FQNEAQ (reference sequence). Trimming pared 2 bases from V and 4 bases from J, leaving 5 bases between. The CDR3 is 12 residues long. The CDR3 reads CASSLRVETQYF. CDR3 sequence (DNA): TGTGCCAGCAGCTTAAGAGTAGAGACCCAGTACTTC.